Listed here are 8 T cell receptor beta chains from one sample, sequenced in a study of blood T cell repertoires in COVID-19. Assay used: immunoSEQ multiplex PCR; TCRdb lists only in-frame clones, some missing. This sample has roughly 120,000 clones, with about three quarters found just once. Sequencing was carried out using peripheral blood. The receptors were gathered from a man in his sixties or seventies with acute or convalescent COVID-19.

Only one count was recorded for this clone. The rearrangement uses TRBV7-2 and TRBJ2-1, with unresolved D. Trimming left V 6 bases short and J 4 bases short, with 4 bases between. Germline lookup yields CDR1 SGHTA and CDR2 FQGNSA. CDR3 size: 11 residues. CDR3 protein: CASRYYNEQFF. Written as DNA, the CDR3 is TGTGCCAGCAGGTATTACAATGAGCAGTTCTTC.

This clone was observed a single time. The CDR3 nucleotides are TGTGCCAGCAGCTTGCAGGGGTTTGCAACTAATGAAAAACTGTTTTTT. This gives the protein CASSLQGFATNEKLFF. This chain connects TRBV11-2 to TRBJ1-4, with a tentative D call TRBD1 (6 bases). The V end was cut by 3 bases, the J end by 0 bases, with 11 bases between. Germline lookup yields CDR1 SGHAT and CDR2 FQNNGV. The CDR3 runs 16 residues.

In its sample, this clone was seen once. The J gene is TRBJ1-1, the V gene TRBV7-2; 7 nucleotides align to TRBD1. This CDR3 has 15 amino acids. V dropped 5 bases and J dropped 0; count of bases not matched to a gene: 6. The germline V gene encodes CDR1 SGHTA and CDR2 FQGNSA. The CDR3 region has the DNA TGTGCCAGCAGCCAACAGGGGTCTCTGAACACTGAAGCTTTCTTT. Protein sequence: CASSQQGSLNTEAFF. Full variable domain (remainder filled in from reference TRBV7-2 and TRBJ1-1): GAGVSQSPSNKVTEKGKDVELRCDPISGHTALYWYRQSLGQGLEFLIYFQGNSAPDKSGLPSDRFSAERTGGSVSTLTIQRTQQEDSAVYLCASSQQGSLNTEAFFGQGTRLTVV.

The V and J genes are TRBV29-1 and TRBJ2-7, with 9 bases matching TRBD1. Germline V lookup: CDR1 SQVTM, CDR2 ANQGSEA. This CDR3 has 13 amino acids. With V trimmed by 5 bases and J by 4 bases, 6 bases remained unmatched. As DNA, the CDR3 is TGCAGCGTTAGGACAGGGGAAAGGTACGAGCAGTACTTC. Protein: CSVRTGERYEQYF.

This clone was detected a few times. This sequence joins TRBV7-7 and TRBJ2-3; TRBD2 matches 9 bases. With V trimmed by 0 bases and J by 4 bases, 2 bases remained unmatched. There are 15 residues in the CDR3. The germline gives CDR1 SSHAT, CDR2 FNYEAQ (reference sequence). The CDR3 region is CASSLASGGSDTQYF. The CDR3 coding sequence is TGTGCCAGCAGCTTAGCTAGCGGGGGATCAGATACGCAGTATTTT.

In its sample, this clone was seen a few times. V gene TRBV7-2 combines with J gene TRBJ2-2, with TRBD2 matching over 8 bases. CDR3 length: 14 residues. V was clipped by 11 bases and J by 6 bases; unmatched bases: 11. Germline V gene data show CDR1 as SGHTA and CDR2 as FQGNSA. CDR3: CAVGTGTRAGELFF. CDR3 coding DNA: TGTGCCGTTGGGACCGGGACTAGGGCCGGGGAGCTGTTTTTT.

This chain links TRBV7-3 with TRBJ1-2, with D uncertain. The CDR3 contains 14 residues. Germline CDR1 reads SGHTA; CDR2 reads FQGTGA. Trimming removed 4 bases at V and 5 bases at J, with 14 bases between. DNA for the CDR3: TGTGCCAGCAGCTCCGCGACACATCCGTATGGCTACACCTTC. Residues: CASSSATHPYGYTF.

The chain links TRBV9 to TRBJ1-6, with TRBD1 matching 11 bases. The CDR3 loop spans 15 amino acids. Germline CDR1 is SGDLS and CDR2 is YYNGEE. V dropped 4 bases and J dropped 10; count of bases not matched to a gene: 7. The CDR3 sequence is CASSSRTGGGSPLHF. CDR3 DNA sequence: TGTGCCAGCAGCTCTCGGACAGGGGGCGGCTCACCCCTCCACTTT.